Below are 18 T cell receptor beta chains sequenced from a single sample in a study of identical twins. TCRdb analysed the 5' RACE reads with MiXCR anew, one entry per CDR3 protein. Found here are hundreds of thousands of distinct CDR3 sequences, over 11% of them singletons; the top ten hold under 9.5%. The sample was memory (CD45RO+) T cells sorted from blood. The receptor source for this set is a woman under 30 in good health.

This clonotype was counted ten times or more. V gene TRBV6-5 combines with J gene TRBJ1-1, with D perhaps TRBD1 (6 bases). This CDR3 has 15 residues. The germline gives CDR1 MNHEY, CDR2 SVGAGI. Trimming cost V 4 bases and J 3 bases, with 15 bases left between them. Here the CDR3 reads CASSFPREGDTEAFF. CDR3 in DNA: TGTGCCAGCAGTTTTCCGCGGGAGGGGGACACTGAAGCTTTCTTT.

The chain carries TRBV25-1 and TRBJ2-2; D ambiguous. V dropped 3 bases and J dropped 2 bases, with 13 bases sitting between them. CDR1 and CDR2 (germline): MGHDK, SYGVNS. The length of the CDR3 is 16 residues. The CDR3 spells CASSDNVLRNTGELFF. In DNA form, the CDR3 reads TGTGCCAGCAGTGACAATGTACTTCGAAACACCGGGGAGCTGTTTTTT.

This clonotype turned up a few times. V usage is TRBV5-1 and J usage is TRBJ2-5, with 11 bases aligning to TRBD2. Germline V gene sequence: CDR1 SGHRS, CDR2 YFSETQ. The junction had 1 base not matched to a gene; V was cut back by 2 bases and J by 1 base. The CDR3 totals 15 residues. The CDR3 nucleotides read TGCGCCAGCAGCTTACTAGCGGGAGTCCAAGAGACCCAGTACTTC. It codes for CASSLLAGVQETQYF.

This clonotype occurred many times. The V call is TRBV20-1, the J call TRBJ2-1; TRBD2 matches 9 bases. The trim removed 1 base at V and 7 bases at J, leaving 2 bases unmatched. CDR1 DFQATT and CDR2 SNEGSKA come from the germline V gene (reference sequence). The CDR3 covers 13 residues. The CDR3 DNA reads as TGCAGTGCTAGAGGGCTAGCGGGGAATGAGCAGTTCTTC. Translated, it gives CSARGLAGNEQFF.

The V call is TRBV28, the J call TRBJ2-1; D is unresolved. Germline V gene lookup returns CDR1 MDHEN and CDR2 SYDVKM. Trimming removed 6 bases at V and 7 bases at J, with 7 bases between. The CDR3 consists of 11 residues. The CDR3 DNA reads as TGTGCCAGCAGGTCTCCGAATGAGCAGTTCTTC. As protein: CASRSPNEQFF. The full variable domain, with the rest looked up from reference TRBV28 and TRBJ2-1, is DVKVTQSSRYLVKRTGEKVFLECVQDMDHENMFWYRQDPGLGLRLIYFSYDVKMKEKGDIPEGYSVSREKKERFSLILESASTNQTSMYLCASRSPNEQFFGPGTRLTVL.

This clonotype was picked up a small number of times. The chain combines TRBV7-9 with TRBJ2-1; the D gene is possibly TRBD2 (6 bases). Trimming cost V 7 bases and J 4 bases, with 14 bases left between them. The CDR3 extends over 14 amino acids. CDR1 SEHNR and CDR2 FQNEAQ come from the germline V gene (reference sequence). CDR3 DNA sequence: TGTGCCAGCACCCGGGGGAATAGTTACAATGAGCAGTTCTTC. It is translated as CASTRGNSYNEQFF.

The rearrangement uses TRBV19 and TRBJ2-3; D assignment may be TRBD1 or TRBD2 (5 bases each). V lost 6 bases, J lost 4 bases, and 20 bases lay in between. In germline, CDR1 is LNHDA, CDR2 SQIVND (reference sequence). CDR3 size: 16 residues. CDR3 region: CASRKVGKGSADTQYF. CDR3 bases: TGTGCCAGTAGGAAGGTCGGGAAGGGGAGTGCAGATACGCAGTATTTT.

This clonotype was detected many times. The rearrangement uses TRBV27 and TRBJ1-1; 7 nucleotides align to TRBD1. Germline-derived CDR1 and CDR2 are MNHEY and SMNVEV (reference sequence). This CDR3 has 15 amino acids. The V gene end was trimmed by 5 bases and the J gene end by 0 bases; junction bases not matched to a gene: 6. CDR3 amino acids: CASSKRTGLNTEAFF. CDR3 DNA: TGTGCCAGCAGTAAACGGACAGGATTGAACACTGAAGCTTTCTTT.

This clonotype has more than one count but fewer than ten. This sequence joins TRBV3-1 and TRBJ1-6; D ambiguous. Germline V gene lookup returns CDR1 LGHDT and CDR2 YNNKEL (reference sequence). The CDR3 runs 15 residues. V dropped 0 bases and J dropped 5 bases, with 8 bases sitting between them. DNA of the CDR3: TGTGCCAGCAGCCAAGATCTAGCTAATAATTCACCCCTCCACTTT. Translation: CASSQDLANNSPLHF.

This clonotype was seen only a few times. The CDR3 nucleotides are TGTGCCAGCAGCCTTTCCGGGACTAGCGGGGAGCAGTTCTTC. Translation: CASSLSGTSGEQFF. This chain connects TRBV11-3 to TRBJ2-1, with 12 bases identical to TRBD2. CDR1 and CDR2 (germline): SGHNT, YENEEA. The CDR3 runs 14 residues. V lost 5 bases, J lost 10 bases, and 6 bases stayed unmatched.

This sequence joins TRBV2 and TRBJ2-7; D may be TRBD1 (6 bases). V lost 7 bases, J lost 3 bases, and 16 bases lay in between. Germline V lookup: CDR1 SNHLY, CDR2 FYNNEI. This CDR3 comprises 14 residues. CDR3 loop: CASKKEQGRYEQYF. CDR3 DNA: TGTGCCAGCAAGAAAGAACAGGGACGCTACGAGCAGTACTTC. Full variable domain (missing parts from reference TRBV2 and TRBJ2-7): EPEVTQTPSHQVTQMGQEVILRCVPISNHLYFYWYRQILGQKVEFLVSFYNNEISEKSEIFDDQFSVERPDGSNFTLKIRSTKLEDSAMYFCASKKEQGRYEQYFGPGTRLTVT.

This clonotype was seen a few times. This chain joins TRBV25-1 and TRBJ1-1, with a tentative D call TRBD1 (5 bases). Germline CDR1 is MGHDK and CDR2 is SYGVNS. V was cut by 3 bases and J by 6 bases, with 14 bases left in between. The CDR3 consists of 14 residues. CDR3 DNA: TGTGCCAGCAGTGAGTCGGGGCGAATCGCTGAAGCTTTCTTT. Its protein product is CASSESGRIAEAFF.

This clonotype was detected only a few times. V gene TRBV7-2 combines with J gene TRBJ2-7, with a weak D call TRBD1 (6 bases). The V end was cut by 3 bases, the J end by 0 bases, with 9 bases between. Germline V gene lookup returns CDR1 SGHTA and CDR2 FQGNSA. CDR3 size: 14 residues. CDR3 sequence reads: CASSLDSNSYEQYF. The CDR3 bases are TGTGCCAGCAGCTTGGACAGTAACTCCTACGAGCAGTACTTC.

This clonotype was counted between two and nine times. The chain's CDR3 is CASSYLAGMLTEAFF. The CDR3 DNA reads as TGTGCCAGCAGTTATTTGGCAGGGATGTTGACTGAAGCTTTCTTT. The chain employs TRBV6-5 and TRBJ1-1, with D possibly being TRBD1 (5 bases). V was cut by 3 bases and J by 5 bases, with 16 bases left in between. Germline V gene data show CDR1 as MNHEY and CDR2 as SVGAGI. The CDR3 has 15 residues.

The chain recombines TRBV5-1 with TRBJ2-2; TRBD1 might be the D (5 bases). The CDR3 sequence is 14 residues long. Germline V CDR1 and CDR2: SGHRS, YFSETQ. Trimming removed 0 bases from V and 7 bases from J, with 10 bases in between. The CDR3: CASSLEGKVGELFF. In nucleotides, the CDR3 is TGCGCCAGCAGCTTGGAGGGGAAGGTCGGGGAGCTGTTTTTT.

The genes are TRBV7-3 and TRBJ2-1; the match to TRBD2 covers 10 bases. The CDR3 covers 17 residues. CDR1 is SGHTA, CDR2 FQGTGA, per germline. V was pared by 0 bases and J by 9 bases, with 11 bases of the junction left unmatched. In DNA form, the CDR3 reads TGTGCCAGCAGCTTAACGGGCGGTAGCGGGGGGCAGGGTGAGCAGTTCTTC. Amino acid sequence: CASSLTGGSGGQGEQFF. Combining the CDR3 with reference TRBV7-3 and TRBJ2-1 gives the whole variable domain GAGVSQTPSNKVTEKGKYVELRCDPISGHTALYWYRQSLGQGPEFLIYFQGTGAADDSGLPNDRFFAVRPEGSVSTLKIQRTERGDSAVYLCASSLTGGSGGQGEQFFGPGTRLTVL.

This CDR3 is CASSYSGRSTDTQYF. CDR3 DNA sequence: TGTGCCAGCAGTTACTCGGGCAGAAGCACAGATACGCAGTATTTT. This chain uses TRBV6-5 with TRBJ2-3, with unresolved D. With 0 bases removed from V and 0 bases from J, the gap between germline ends came to 7 bases. The CDR3 sequence is 15 residues long. Germline V lookup: CDR1 MNHEY, CDR2 SVGAGI.

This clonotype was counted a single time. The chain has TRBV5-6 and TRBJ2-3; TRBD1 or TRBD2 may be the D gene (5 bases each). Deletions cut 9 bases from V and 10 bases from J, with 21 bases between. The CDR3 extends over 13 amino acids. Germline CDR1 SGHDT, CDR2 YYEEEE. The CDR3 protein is CAMSLGVKEAQYF. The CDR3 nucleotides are TGTGCCATGAGCTTGGGGGTAAAGGAGGCGCAGTATTTT.